The present T cell receptor (beta chain) was sequenced within a study of T cells after yellow fever vaccination. This clonotype was detected a few times. What it binds is unknown. Study results and limitations: When the response was secondary, it was weaker but reached its peak faster, day 5 versus 15. The study re-detected most primary-vaccination clones after the booster (around 96% CD4, roughly 90% CD8).

TCRdb recomputed calls from the 5' RACE reads with MiXCR, one row per CDR3 protein. The data hold hundreds of thousands of distinct CDR3 sequences, with more than 9% observed a single time. This specimen consisted of PBMCs, obtained on the day of the yellow fever booster vaccination. The sequence came from a man aged 30-40 years who received the YFV17D yellow fever vaccine.

CDR3 protein: CSPRQPKSTDTQYF. CDR3 in DNA: TGCAGTCCCCGGCAGCCTAAGTCCACAGATACGCAGTATTTT. The chain uses TRBV20-1 and TRBJ2-3, with D hard to call. Per the germline V gene, CDR1 is DFQATT and CDR2 is SNEGSKA (reference sequence). V lost 8 bases, J lost 2 bases, and 17 bases lay in between. This CDR3 has 14 residues.